This T cell receptor (beta chain) was identified in a study of blood T cell repertoires in COVID-19. Background on the study: Nucleic acid was either cDNA or gDNA, and it came from T cells, B-cell-depleted T cells, or PBMCs.

CDR1 is SGDLS, CDR2 YYNGEE, per germline. The CDR3 consists of 13 residues. With 0 bases removed from V and 8 bases from J, the gap between germline ends came to 11 bases. How the authors handled the data: How many nucleated cells were present was estimated from reference gene primer amplification. Assay: immunoSEQ multiplex PCR; the TCRdb copy retains only in-frame clones and omits some. The V and J calls and clone size come from that table; D and trimming were worked out from the DNA. The sample consists of approximately 160,000 clones, roughly 86% of them appearing once. Material for sequencing was peripheral blood. V and J are TRBV9 and TRBJ1-2; D is possibly TRBD1 (5 bases). The sequence was collected from a man between 60 and 75 years old with COVID-19, enrolled during active disease. CDR3 protein: CASSVEGAAGYTF. Written as DNA, the CDR3 is TGTGCCAGCAGCGTAGAAGGGGCAGCGGGCTACACCTTC. The whole variable domain, filled in from reference TRBV9 and TRBJ1-2, reads DSGVTQTPKHLITATGQRVTLRCSPRSGDLSVYWYQQSLDQGLQFLIQYYNGEERAKGNILERFSAQQFPDLHSELNLSSLELGDSALYFCASSVEGAAGYTFGSGTRLTVV.